Each of the 29 T cell receptor beta chains below was sequenced from the same sample in a study of blood T cells in healthy people across ages. Primers used in a second PCR of roughly 6 to 12 cycles were a sample-barcoded 5' primer and a J-beta primer mix. One entry per CDR3 protein results from TCRdb running MiXCR on the 5' RACE reads. The data contain roughly 1,000,000 distinct CDR3 sequences, approximately 25% of them singletons. These same data were also listed under a study on T cells of mothers and their children.

Material for sequencing was blood. These receptors were taken from a girl aged 2 to 10 in good health.

The rearrangement joins TRBV7-9 to TRBJ1-2; 11 bases match TRBD1. Germline CDR1 is SEHNR and CDR2 is FQNEAQ (reference sequence). V gave up 4 bases and J gave up 3 bases; unmatched junction bases: 13. This CDR3 has 18 amino acids. In nucleotides, the CDR3 is TGTGCCAGCAGCTGGGGGTTGGACAGGGGGCGCGGGGACTATGGCTACACCTTC. Protein product: CASSWGLDRGRGDYGYTF.

V usage is TRBV12-3 or TRBV12-4 and J usage is TRBJ1-2; D gene uncertain. Trimming stripped 1 base from V and 7 bases from J, with 13 bases between. CDR3 length equals 14 residues. CDR3 sequence: CASSLEWAGGGYTF. The CDR3 bases are TGTGCCAGCAGTTTAGAGTGGGCAGGTGGTGGCTACACCTTC.

This chain joins TRBV7-2 and TRBJ1-5; 8 bases agree with TRBD1. The CDR3 has 16 residues. V gave up 0 bases and J gave up 4 bases; unmatched junction bases: 5. CDR1 SGHTA and CDR2 FQGNSA come from the germline V gene. CDR3 loop: CASSLAPTGVNQPQHF. The CDR3 nucleotides read TGTGCCAGCAGCTTAGCGCCGACAGGGGTTAATCAGCCCCAGCATTTT.

The J gene is TRBJ2-7, the V gene TRBV7-3, with a weak D call TRBD2 (5 bases). Deletions cut 1 base from V and 7 bases from J, with 14 bases between. Germline V gene data show CDR1 as SGHTA and CDR2 as FQGTGA. The CDR3 loop spans 14 amino acids. The CDR3 region is CASSLIPKTGEQYF. DNA for the CDR3: TGTGCCAGCAGCTTAATCCCAAAGACGGGGGAGCAGTACTTC.

This clonotype was observed a handful of times. The chain has TRBV20-1 and TRBJ2-3, with D perhaps TRBD2 (5 bases). The germline V gene has CDR1 DFQATT and CDR2 SNEGSKA (reference sequence). The CDR3 contains 15 residues. V was shortened by 0 bases and J by 2 bases, with 12 bases between the two germline ends. CDR3 sequence reads: CSARDNGVPTDTQYF. The CDR3 DNA is TGCAGTGCTAGAGATAACGGGGTTCCCACAGATACGCAGTATTTT.

This clonotype was seen a handful of times. CDR3 bases: TGTGCCAGCAGCTTATCATTTGCCCAAGAGACCCAGTACTTC. It codes for CASSLSFAQETQYF. This rearrangement joins TRBV7-9 to TRBJ2-5; D unclear. The germline CDR1 and CDR2 sequences are SEHNR and FQNEAQ (reference sequence). This CDR3 spans 14 amino acids. V gave up 2 bases and J gave up 1 base, with 8 bases separating them.

The rearrangement uses TRBV4-1 and TRBJ2-1; perhaps TRBD2 as D (5 bases). Germline V gene lookup returns CDR1 MGHRA and CDR2 YSYEKL. There are 16 residues in the CDR3. V lost 0 bases, J lost 4 bases, and 13 bases lay in between. The CDR3: CASSQDGLASYNEQFF. The CDR3 DNA follows: TGCGCCAGCAGCCAAGATGGGCTAGCTAGTTACAATGAGCAGTTCTTC.

In its sample, this clonotype was seen a few times. The chain combines TRBV20-1 with TRBJ1-1; tentative D call: TRBD1 (5 bases). The CDR3 runs 13 residues. The V gene lost 0 bases and the J gene lost 1 base, with 6 bases spanning the gap. The V gene's germline CDR1 is DFQATT and CDR2 SNEGSKA (reference sequence). This CDR3 reads CSARETANTEAFF. The CDR3 DNA reads as TGCAGTGCTAGAGAGACAGCGAACACTGAAGCTTTCTTT.

The chain has TRBV9 and TRBJ2-1; TRBD2 agrees at 10 bases. The J segment lost 3 bases and the V segment lost 0 bases, leaving 9 bases of the junction unmatched. The CDR3 extends over 18 amino acids. Germline assignment: CDR1 SGDLS and CDR2 YYNGEE. The CDR3 loop is CASSVGGSGGSHYNEQFF. In nucleotides, the CDR3 is TGTGCCAGCAGCGTAGGCGGTAGCGGGGGGTCCCACTACAATGAGCAGTTCTTC.

This clonotype was counted only a few times. The chain has TRBV12-5 and TRBJ1-1; no reliable D call. The CDR3 spans 15 residues. Per germline, CDR1 LGHNT and CDR2 FRNRAP. Deletions cut 4 bases from V and 7 bases from J, with 19 bases between. The CDR3 region is CASGSVGVGHDEAFF. The CDR3 DNA reads TGTGCTAGTGGTTCGGTGGGAGTAGGGCACGATGAAGCTTTCTTT.

This clonotype was counted between two and nine times. In nucleotides, the CDR3 is TGTGCCAGCAGAGCGACAGCGAGACAAGAGACCCAGTACTTC. Residues: CASRATARQETQYF. The chain recombines TRBV28 with TRBJ2-5; D is possibly TRBD1 (5 bases). This CDR3 has 14 residues. V was trimmed by 6 bases and J by 2 bases, leaving 13 bases between them. In germline, CDR1 is MDHEN, CDR2 SYDVKM.

Only a few counts were recorded for this clonotype. This rearrangement joins TRBV7-9 to TRBJ1-2, with TRBD1 matching 7 bases. The CDR3 contains 14 residues. Looked up from germline, CDR1 is SEHNR and CDR2 is FQNEAQ (reference sequence). V was clipped by 8 bases and J by 2 bases; unmatched bases: 8. The CDR3 coding sequence is TGTGCCAGCGGATACAGGGGCGACAACTATGGCTACACCTTC. Amino acid sequence: CASGYRGDNYGYTF.

The CDR3 coding sequence is TGCGCCAGCAGCCCCCCAGGACTAGCGGGGGGGAGAGGACAAGAGACCCAGTACTTC. This sequence encodes CASSPPGLAGGRGQETQYF. This chain uses TRBV5-1 with TRBJ2-5; 15 bases match TRBD2. Germline values: CDR1 SGHRS, CDR2 YFSETQ. The CDR3 is made up of 19 amino acids. V shed 4 bases and J 2 bases; nucleotides not matched to a gene: 12.

This chain uses TRBV12-3 or TRBV12-4 with TRBJ2-1, with 8 bases fitting TRBD2. The J call may be mistaken, given a closer DNA end match to TRBJ2-5. The CDR3 extends over 15 amino acids. The CDR3 DNA is TGTGCCAGCAGTTTAGGAGCGGGGGCTGACGAGACCCAGTACTTC. Translating gives CASSLGAGADETQYF.

This clonotype was observed many times. This chain connects TRBV6-5 to TRBJ2-5, with D unresolved. With 2 bases removed from V and 0 bases from J, the gap between germline ends came to 4 bases. CDR3 length: 13 amino acids. The germline CDR1 and CDR2 sequences are MNHEY and SVGAGI. The CDR3, as DNA: TGTGCCAGCAGTTACCGCTACCAAGAGACCCAGTACTTC. Amino acid sequence: CASSYRYQETQYF.

The rearrangement joins TRBV7-9 to TRBJ1-2; perhaps TRBD1 as D (6 bases). There are 12 residues in the CDR3. The germline gives CDR1 SEHNR, CDR2 FQNEAQ (reference sequence). The V end lost 7 bases, the J end lost 7 bases, and 13 bases lay between the germline ends. CDR3 sequence reads: CASIRDISGYTF. As DNA, the CDR3 is TGTGCCAGCATCCGGGACATAAGTGGCTACACCTTC.

The V call is TRBV7-6, the J call TRBJ2-7; maybe TRBD2 (5 bases). This CDR3 spans 17 amino acids. Germline CDR1 SGHVS, CDR2 FNYEAQ. V was clipped by 0 bases and J by 1 base, with 16 bases between them. In DNA form, the CDR3 reads TGTGCCAGCAGCTTAGCTGCCATGCGGGTAGAGTCCTACGAGCAGTACTTC. Amino acids: CASSLAAMRVESYEQYF. The full variable domain, completed using reference TRBV7-6 and TRBJ2-7, is GAGVSQSPRYKVTKRGQDVALRCDPISGHVSLYWYRQALGQGPEFLTYFNYEAQQDKSGLPNDRFSAERPEGSISTLTIQRTEQRDSAMYRCASSLAAMRVESYEQYFGPGTRLTVT.

The chain links TRBV7-9 to TRBJ2-3; TRBD1 might be the D (5 bases). CDR3 length: 13 amino acids. The V end lost 4 bases, the J end lost 4 bases, and 9 bases lay between the germline ends. Germline V gene lookup returns CDR1 SEHNR and CDR2 FQNEAQ (reference sequence). The CDR3 nucleotides are TGTGCCAGCAGCTCCAGGGCCCCAGATACGCAGTATTTT. Translation: CASSSRAPDTQYF.

This clonotype was observed a few times. The V and J genes are TRBV12-3 or TRBV12-4 and TRBJ1-1, with D possibly being TRBD1 (5 bases). The V and J ends lost 0 bases and 7 bases respectively, with 9 bases between them. The CDR3 is 13 amino acids. CDR3 coding DNA: TGTGCCAGCAGTTTAGCGGGGGGTCTTGAAGCTTTCTTT. Translating it yields CASSLAGGLEAFF.

This clonotype was picked up a small number of times. This chain links TRBV6-6 with TRBJ2-3; D is unresolved. Germline CDR1 reads MNHNY; CDR2 reads SVGAGI (reference sequence). V gave up 10 bases and J gave up 8 bases, with 10 bases separating them. There are 10 residues in the CDR3. CDR3 sequence reads: CATYSGTQYF. In DNA, the CDR3 is TGTGCCACCTATTCGGGTACGCAGTATTTT.

This clonotype appeared a few times. The genes are TRBV29-1 and TRBJ2-1; the D call may be TRBD1 or TRBD2 (5 bases each). TRBJ2-7 explains the end of the DNA better; the J call may be wrong. The CDR3 loop spans 11 amino acids. Germline V gives CDR1 SQVTM, CDR2 ANQGSEA. The CDR3 DNA is TGCAGCGGCCGGGGCCACAACGAGCAGTACTTC. It yields the protein CSGRGHNEQYF.

The chain couples TRBV6-5 to TRBJ2-1; 8 bases agree with TRBD2. V was clipped by 5 bases and J by 4 bases; unmatched bases: 16. The germline gives CDR1 MNHEY, CDR2 SVGAGI. The CDR3 length is 18 residues. The CDR3 reads CASSHDGGVAGTYNEQFF. The CDR3 bases are TGTGCCAGCAGTCACGACGGGGGAGTAGCGGGGACTTACAATGAGCAGTTCTTC.

This clonotype has only a few counts. DNA for the CDR3: TGTGCCAGCAGCACACCTAAGGGCGAGCAGTACTTC. Its translation is CASSTPKGEQYF. The J gene is TRBJ2-1, the V gene TRBV7-9; the D is unclear. The J call is uncertain, as TRBJ2-7 better fits the DNA end. CDR3 length: 12 amino acids. Germline V lookup: CDR1 SEHNR, CDR2 FQNEAQ (reference sequence).

This clonotype appeared many times. The chain recombines TRBV29-1 with TRBJ2-7; TRBD1 aligns across 8 bases. Trimming cost V 6 bases and J 3 bases; bases outside gene matches: 4. The CDR3 totals 12 residues. CDR1 is SQVTM, CDR2 ANQGSEA, per germline. CDR3 sequence reads: CSVGQGYYEQYF. For the CDR3, the DNA is TGCAGCGTCGGACAGGGATACTACGAGCAGTACTTC.

The table lists this clonotype with a few counts. The chain uses TRBV9 and TRBJ2-2; D gene uncertain. The germline V and J ends were trimmed by 4 bases and 1 base, with 11 bases remaining between them. CDR3 size: 15 residues. Germline V gene lookup returns CDR1 SGDLS and CDR2 YYNGEE. The CDR3 reads CASSPWHKNTGELFF. The CDR3 DNA sequence: TGTGCCAGCAGCCCGTGGCACAAGAACACCGGGGAGCTGTTTTTT.

The chain is built from TRBV10-3 and TRBJ1-2, with D unclear. The CDR3 consists of 13 residues. Germline CDR1 and CDR2: ENHRY and SYGVKD. V was shortened by 0 bases and J by 0 bases, with 2 bases between the two germline ends. The CDR3 is CAISESPNYGYTF. DNA for the CDR3: TGTGCCATCAGTGAGTCCCCTAACTATGGCTACACCTTC.

There are a few counts of this clonotype. The genes are TRBV28 and TRBJ1-5; D remains ambiguous. Trimming took off 1 base at V and 6 bases at J, with 4 bases between the two ends. The CDR3 spans 12 residues. Germline V CDR1 and CDR2: MDHEN, SYDVKM. For the CDR3, the DNA is TGTGCCAGCAGTTTATTGCGTCAGCCCCAGCATTTT. It encodes CASSLLRQPQHF.

This chain joins TRBV5-1 and TRBJ1-2, with D uncertain. The germline gives CDR1 SGHRS, CDR2 YFSETQ. The CDR3 is made up of 14 amino acids. Trimming cost V 0 bases and J 7 bases, with 13 bases left between them. The CDR3 protein is CASSLEAPALGYTF. The CDR3 nucleotides are TGCGCCAGCAGCTTGGAGGCTCCCGCCCTTGGCTACACCTTC.

On this clonotype itself: The missing conserved phenylalanine or tryptophan at the end of this CDR3 makes a read error likely. The V gene is TRBV5-1, the J gene TRBJ2-3; D may correspond to TRBD1 or TRBD2 (5 bases each). V lost 1 base to trimming and J lost 4 bases, with 10 bases between them. The CDR3 totals 14 residues. Germline V gene lookup returns CDR1 SGHRS and CDR2 YFSETQ. The CDR3 coding sequence is TGCGCCAGCAGCTTGTACGGGACCCCAGATACGCAGTATTCT. Its translation is CASSLYGTPDTQYS.